Listed here is a single T cell receptor (beta chain). This sample was included in a study of blood T cell repertoires in COVID-19. For the study at large: Acute and convalescent COVID-19 samples came from the United States, Italy and Spain.

Under the authors' procedure: Reference gene primer amplification yielded estimated nucleated cell counts. TCRdb keeps only in-frame clones here, not all; method: immunoSEQ multiplex PCR. V and J calls and clone size follow that table, whereas D and trimming were derived from the DNA. This sample has around 240,000 clones, with around 87% found just once. The sequence derives from a woman in her twenties or thirties who had recovered from COVID-19. Material for sequencing was peripheral blood.

In nucleotides, the CDR3 is TGTGCCAGCAGTGAAGTTAGGAGTCCCTCTGGAAACACCATATATTTT. Translation: CASSEVRSPSGNTIYF. The rearrangement links TRBV2 to TRBJ1-3; no clear D gene. Germline loops: CDR1 SNHLY, CDR2 FYNNEI. V lost 1 base and J 0 bases, leaving 10 bases between the germline ends. The CDR3 runs to 16 residues.